This T cell receptor (beta chain) was sequenced in a study of neurological immune-mediated disorders. As for the cDNA, it was generated by 5'RACE with 10-nucleotide random UMIs. TCRdb independently ran MiXCR on the 5' RACE reads; one entry per CDR3 protein. The data contain 130,000 or so distinct CDR3 sequences, roughly 3.4% of them singletons. The CDR3 has 14 residues. V was pared by 3 bases and J by 8 bases, with 8 bases of the junction left unmatched. Germline V gene lookup returns CDR1 SQVTM and CDR2 ANQGSEA. This clonotype showed up many times. J is TRBJ1-4 and V is TRBV29-1, with 8 bases identical to TRBD1. This clonotype originated in a woman aged 25 to 39 with multiple sclerosis. The sequencing sample was made of PBMCs. CDR3 sequence: CSVELGQGGEKLFF. In DNA form, the CDR3 reads TGCAGCGTTGAGCTCGGACAGGGTGGAGAAAAACTGTTTTTT.